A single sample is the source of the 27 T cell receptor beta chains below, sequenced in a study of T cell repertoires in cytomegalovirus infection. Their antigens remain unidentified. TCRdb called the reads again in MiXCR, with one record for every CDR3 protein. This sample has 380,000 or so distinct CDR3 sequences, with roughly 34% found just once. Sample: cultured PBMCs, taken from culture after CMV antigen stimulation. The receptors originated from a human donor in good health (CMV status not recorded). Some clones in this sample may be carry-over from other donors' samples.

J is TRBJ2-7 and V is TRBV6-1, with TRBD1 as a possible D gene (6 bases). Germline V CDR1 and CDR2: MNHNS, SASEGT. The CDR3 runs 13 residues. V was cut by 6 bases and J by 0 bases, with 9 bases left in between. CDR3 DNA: TGTGCCAGCAGACTGGACAGCTCCTACGAGCAGTACTTC. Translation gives CASRLDSSYEQYF.

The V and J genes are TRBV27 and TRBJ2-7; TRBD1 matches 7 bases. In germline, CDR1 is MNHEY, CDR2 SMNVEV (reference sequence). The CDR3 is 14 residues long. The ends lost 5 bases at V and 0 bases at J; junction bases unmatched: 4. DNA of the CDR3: TGTGCCAGCAGTCCGACAGGGAGCTCCTACGAGCAGTACGTC. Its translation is CASSPTGSSYEQYV.

The CDR3, as DNA: TGTGCCAGCAGTTTAAGCTCTCTCGAGACCCAGTACTTC. Its protein product is CASSLSSLETQYF. The chain links TRBV28 to TRBJ2-5; no clear D. The CDR3 totals 13 residues. Looked up from germline, CDR1 is MDHEN and CDR2 is SYDVKM. V was pared by 2 bases and J by 5 bases, with 9 bases between. Full variable domain (outside the CDR3, taken from reference TRBV28 and TRBJ2-5): DVKVTQSSRYLVKRTGEKVFLECVQDMDHENMFWYRQDPGLGLRLIYFSYDVKMKEKGDIPEGYSVSREKKERFSLILESASTNQTSMYLCASSLSSLETQYFGPGTRLLVL.

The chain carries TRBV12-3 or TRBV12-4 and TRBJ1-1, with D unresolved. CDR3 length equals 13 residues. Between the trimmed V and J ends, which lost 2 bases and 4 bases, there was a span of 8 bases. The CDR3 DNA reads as TGTGCCAGCAGTTTAAGGTGGAGCACTGAAGCTTTCTTT. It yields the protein CASSLRWSTEAFF.

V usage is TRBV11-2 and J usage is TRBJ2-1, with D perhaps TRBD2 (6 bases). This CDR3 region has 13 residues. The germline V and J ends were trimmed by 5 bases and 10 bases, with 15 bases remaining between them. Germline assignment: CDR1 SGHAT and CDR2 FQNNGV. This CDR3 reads CASSPVGSGEQFF. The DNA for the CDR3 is TGTGCCAGCAGCCCAGTCGGGAGTGGCGAGCAGTTCTTC.

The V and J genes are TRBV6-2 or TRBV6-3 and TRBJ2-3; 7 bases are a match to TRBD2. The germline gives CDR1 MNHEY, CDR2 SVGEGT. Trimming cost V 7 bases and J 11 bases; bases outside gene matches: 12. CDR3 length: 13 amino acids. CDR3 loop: CASIRAGEKVQYF. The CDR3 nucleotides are TGTGCCAGCATCCGCGCGGGGGAAAAAGTGCAGTATTTT.

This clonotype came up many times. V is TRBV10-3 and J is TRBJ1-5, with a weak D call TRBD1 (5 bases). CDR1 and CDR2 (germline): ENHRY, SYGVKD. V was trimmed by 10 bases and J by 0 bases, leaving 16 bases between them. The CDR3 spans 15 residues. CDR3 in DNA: TGTGCCAGTCGAGAGCCAGGGATTAGCAATCAGCCCCAGCATTTT. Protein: CASREPGISNQPQHF.

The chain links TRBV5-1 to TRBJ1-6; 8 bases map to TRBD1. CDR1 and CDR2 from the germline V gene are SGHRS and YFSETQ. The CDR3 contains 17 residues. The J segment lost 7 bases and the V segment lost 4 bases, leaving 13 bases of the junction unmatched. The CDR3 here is CASSLATQGARNSPLHF. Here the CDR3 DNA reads TGCGCCAGCAGCCTCGCTACTCAGGGGGCGCGGAATTCACCCCTCCACTTT. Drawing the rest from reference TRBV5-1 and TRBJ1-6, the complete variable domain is KAGVTQTPRYLIKTRGQQVTLSCSPISGHRSVSWYQQTPGQGLQFLFEYFSETQRNKGNFPGRFSGRQFSNSRSEMNVSTLELGDSALYLCASSLATQGARNSPLHFGNGTRLTVT.

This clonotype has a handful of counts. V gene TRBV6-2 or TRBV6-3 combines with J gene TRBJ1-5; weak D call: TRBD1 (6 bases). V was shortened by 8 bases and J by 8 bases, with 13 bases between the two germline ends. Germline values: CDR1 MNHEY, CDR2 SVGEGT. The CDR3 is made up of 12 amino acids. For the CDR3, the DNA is TGTGCCAGCGGAGAAAACAGGGAGCCCCAGCATTTT. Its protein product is CASGENREPQHF.

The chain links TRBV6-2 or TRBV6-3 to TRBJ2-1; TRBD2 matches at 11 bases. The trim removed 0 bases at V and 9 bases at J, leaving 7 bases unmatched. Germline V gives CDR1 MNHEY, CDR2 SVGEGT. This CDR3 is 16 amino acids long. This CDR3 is CASSYSGSGRAGEQFF. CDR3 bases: TGTGCCAGCAGTTACTCGGGTAGCGGGAGGGCCGGTGAGCAGTTCTTC.

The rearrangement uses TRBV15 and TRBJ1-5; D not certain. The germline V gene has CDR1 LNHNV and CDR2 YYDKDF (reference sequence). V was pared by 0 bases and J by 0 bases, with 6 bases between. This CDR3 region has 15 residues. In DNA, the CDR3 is TGTGCCACCAGCAGAGATGCGTTTAGCAATCAGCCCCAGCATTTT. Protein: CATSRDAFSNQPQHF.

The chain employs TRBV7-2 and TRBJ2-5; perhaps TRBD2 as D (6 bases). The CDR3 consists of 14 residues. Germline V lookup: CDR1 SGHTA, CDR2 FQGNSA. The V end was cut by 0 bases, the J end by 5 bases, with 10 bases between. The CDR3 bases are TGTGCCAGCAGCTTAGCCCGGGAGTACGAGACCCAGTACTTC. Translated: CASSLAREYETQYF.

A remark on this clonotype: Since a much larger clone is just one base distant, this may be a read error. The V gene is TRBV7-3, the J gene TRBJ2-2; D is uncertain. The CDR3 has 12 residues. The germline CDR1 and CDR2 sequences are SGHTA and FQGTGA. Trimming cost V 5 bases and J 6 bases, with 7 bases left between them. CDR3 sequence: CASSQQAGELFF. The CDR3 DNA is TGTGCCAGCAGCCAACAAGCCGGGGAGCTGTTTTTT. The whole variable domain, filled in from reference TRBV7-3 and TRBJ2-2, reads GAGVSQTPSNKVTEKGKYVELRCDPISGHTALYWYRQSLGQGPEFLIYFQGTGAADDSGLPNDRFFAVRPEGSVSTLKIQRTERGDSAVYLCASSQQAGELFFGEGSRLTVL.

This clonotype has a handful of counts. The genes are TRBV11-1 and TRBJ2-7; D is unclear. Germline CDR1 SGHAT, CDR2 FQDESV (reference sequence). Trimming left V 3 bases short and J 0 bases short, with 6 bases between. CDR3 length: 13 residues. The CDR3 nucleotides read TGTGCCAGCAGCTTCGAGAGCTCCTACGAGCAGTACTTC. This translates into CASSFESSYEQYF.

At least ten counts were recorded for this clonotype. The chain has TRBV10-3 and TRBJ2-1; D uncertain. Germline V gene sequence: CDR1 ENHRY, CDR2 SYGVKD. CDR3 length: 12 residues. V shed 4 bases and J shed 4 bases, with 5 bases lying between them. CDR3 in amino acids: CAISGGYNEQFF. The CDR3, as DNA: TGTGCCATCAGTGGAGGATACAATGAGCAGTTCTTC.

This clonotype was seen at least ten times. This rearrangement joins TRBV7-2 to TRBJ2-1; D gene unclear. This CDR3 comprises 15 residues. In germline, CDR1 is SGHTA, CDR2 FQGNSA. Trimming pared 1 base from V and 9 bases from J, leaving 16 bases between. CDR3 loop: CASSLGSFSNSEQFF. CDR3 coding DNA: TGTGCCAGCAGCTTAGGCTCGTTTTCAAATAGTGAGCAGTTCTTC.

In nucleotides, the CDR3 is TGTGCCAGCAGCTTAATGGGGGCGACGGATGAAAAACTGTTTTTT. Residues: CASSLMGATDEKLFF. The chain uses TRBV7-2 and TRBJ1-4; D might be TRBD1 (6 bases). V dropped 2 bases and J dropped 6 bases, with 13 bases sitting between them. The CDR3 runs 15 residues. The germline V gene has CDR1 SGHTA and CDR2 FQGNSA.

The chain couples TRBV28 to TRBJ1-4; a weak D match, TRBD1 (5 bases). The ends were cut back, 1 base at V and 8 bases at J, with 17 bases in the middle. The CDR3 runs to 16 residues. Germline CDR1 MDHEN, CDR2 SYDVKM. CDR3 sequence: CASSLYRGAVKEKLFF. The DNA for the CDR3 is TGTGCCAGCAGTTTATATAGGGGCGCGGTTAAAGAAAAACTGTTTTTT.

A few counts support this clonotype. DNA for the CDR3: TGTGCCAGCAGCTCAAGGACAGGGAATATCGGCTACACCTTC. Its protein is CASSSRTGNIGYTF. J is TRBJ1-2 and V is TRBV11-2, with 8 bases aligning to TRBD1. This CDR3 has 14 amino acids. The germline CDR1 and CDR2 sequences are SGHAT and FQNNGV. V gave up 4 bases and J gave up 8 bases; unmatched junction bases: 9.

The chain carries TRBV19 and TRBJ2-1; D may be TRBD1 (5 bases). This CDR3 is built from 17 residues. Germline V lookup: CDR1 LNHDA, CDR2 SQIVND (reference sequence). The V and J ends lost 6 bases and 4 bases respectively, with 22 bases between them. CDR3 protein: CASSLLGPTGRYNEQFF. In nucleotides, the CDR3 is TGTGCCAGTAGCTTGCTGGGGCCCACTGGGCGGTACAATGAGCAGTTCTTC.

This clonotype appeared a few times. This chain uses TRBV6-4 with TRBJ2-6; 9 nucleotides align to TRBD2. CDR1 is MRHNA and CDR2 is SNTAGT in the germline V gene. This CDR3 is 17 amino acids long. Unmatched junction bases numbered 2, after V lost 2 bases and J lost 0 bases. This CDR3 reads CASSDEAGGSGANVLTF. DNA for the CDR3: TGTGCCAGCAGTGACGAAGCGGGAGGCTCTGGGGCCAACGTCCTGACTTTC.

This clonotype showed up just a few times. The CDR3: CASSAGRWDYFGTQYF. The DNA of the CDR3 is TGTGCCAGCAGCGCGGGGCGGTGGGACTACTTTGGGACCCAGTACTTC. The V call is TRBV7-2, the J call TRBJ2-5; 7 nucleotides match TRBD2. This CDR3 spans 16 amino acids. The germline V gene has CDR1 SGHTA and CDR2 FQGNSA. The V segment lost 5 bases and the J segment 7 bases; nucleotides outside the gene matches: 16.

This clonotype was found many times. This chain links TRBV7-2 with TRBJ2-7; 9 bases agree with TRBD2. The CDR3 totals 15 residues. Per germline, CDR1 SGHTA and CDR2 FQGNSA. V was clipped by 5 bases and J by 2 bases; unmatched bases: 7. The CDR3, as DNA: TGTGCCAGCAGCCCCCGCGCGGGAGGGCCCTACGAGCAGTACTTC. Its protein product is CASSPRAGGPYEQYF.

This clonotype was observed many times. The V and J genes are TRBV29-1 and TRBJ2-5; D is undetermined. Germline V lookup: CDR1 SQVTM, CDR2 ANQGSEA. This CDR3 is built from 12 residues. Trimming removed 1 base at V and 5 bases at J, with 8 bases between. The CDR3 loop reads CSVEGVGETQYF. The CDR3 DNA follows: TGCAGCGTTGAAGGGGTGGGGGAGACCCAGTACTTC.

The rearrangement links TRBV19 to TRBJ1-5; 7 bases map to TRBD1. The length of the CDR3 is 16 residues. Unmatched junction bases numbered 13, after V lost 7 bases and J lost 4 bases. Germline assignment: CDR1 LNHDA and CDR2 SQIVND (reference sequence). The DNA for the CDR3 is TGTGCCAGTAACAAGGGAGGGGGCGATAGGAATCAGCCCCAGCATTTT. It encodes CASNKGGGDRNQPQHF.

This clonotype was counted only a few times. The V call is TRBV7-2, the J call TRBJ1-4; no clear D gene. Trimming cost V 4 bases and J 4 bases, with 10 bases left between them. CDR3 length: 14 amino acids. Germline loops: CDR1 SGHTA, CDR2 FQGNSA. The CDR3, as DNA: TGTGCCAGCAGCTATGGACTGCTTAATGAAAAACTGTTTTTT. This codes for CASSYGLLNEKLFF.

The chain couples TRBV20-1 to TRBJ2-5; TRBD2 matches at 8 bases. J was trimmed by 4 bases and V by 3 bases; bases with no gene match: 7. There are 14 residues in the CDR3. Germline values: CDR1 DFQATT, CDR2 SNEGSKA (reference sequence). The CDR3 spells CSARPGLALETQYF. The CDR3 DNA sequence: TGCAGTGCTAGGCCCGGACTAGCCCTAGAGACCCAGTACTTC.